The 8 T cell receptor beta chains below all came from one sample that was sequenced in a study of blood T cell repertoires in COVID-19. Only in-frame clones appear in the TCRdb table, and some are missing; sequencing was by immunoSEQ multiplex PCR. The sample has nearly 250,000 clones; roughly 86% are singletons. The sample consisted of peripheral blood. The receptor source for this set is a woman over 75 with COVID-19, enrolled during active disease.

Here the CDR3 reads CASSEGDSQETQYF. The CDR3 nucleotides are TGTGCCAGCAGTGAGGGGGACAGCCAAGAGACCCAGTACTTC. The genes are TRBV6-1 and TRBJ2-5; 7 nucleotides match TRBD1. With 3 bases clipped from V and 1 base from J, the junction kept 2 bases outside the gene matches. From germline, CDR1 is MNHNS and CDR2 SASEGT. This CDR3 is 14 amino acids long.

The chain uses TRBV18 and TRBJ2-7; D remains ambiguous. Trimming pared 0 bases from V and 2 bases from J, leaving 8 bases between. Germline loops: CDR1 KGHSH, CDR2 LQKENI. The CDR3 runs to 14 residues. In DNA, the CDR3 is TGTGCCAGCTCACCACCGGGCATCCCCTACGAGCAGTACTTC. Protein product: CASSPPGIPYEQYF. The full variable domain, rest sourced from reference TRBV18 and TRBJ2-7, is NAGVMQNPRHLVRRRGQEARLRCSPMKGHSHVYWYRQLPEEGLKFMVYLQKENIIDESGMPKERFSAEFPKEGPSILRIQQVVRGDSAAYFCASSPPGIPYEQYFGPGTRLTVT.

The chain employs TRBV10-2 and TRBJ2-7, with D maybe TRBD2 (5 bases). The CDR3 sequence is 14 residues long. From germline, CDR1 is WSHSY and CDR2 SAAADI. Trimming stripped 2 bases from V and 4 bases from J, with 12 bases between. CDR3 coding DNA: TGCGCCAGCAGTGAGGGAAGCGGACCTTACGAGCAGTACGTC. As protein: CASSEGSGPYEQYV.

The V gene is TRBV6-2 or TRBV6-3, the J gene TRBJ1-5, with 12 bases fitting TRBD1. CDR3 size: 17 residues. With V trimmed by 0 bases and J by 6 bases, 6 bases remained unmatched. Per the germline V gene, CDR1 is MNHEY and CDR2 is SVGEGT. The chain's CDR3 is CASSYSMGQGASQPQHF. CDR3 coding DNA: TGTGCCAGCAGTTACTCTATGGGACAGGGGGCTAGTCAGCCCCAGCATTTT.

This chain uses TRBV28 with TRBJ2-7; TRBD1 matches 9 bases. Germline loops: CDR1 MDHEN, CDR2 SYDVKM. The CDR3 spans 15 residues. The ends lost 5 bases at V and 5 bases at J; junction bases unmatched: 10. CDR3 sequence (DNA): TGTGCCAGCAGTGAATGGGGACAGGGTAAGAACGAGCAGTACGTC. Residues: CASSEWGQGKNEQYV.

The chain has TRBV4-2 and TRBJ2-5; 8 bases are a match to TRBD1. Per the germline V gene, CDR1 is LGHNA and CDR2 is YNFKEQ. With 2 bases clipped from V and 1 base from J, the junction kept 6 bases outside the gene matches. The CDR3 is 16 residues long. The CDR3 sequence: CASSQSLTGVQETQYF. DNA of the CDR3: TGTGCCAGCAGCCAATCCTTGACAGGGGTCCAAGAGACCCAGTACTTC.

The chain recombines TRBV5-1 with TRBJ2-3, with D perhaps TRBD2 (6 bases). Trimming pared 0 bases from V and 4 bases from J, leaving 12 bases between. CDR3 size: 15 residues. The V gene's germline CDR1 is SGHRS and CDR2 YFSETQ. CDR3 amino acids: CASSLAGDPADTQYF. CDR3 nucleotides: TGCGCCAGCAGCTTGGCGGGGGATCCGGCAGATACGCAGTATTTT.

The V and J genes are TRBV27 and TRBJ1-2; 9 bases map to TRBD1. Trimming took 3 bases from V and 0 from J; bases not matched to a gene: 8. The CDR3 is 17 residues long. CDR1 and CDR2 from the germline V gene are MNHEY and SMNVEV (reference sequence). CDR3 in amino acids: CASSLGTGRGTNYGYTF. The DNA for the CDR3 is TGTGCCAGCAGTTTGGGGACAGGGCGGGGGACTAACTATGGCTACACCTTC.